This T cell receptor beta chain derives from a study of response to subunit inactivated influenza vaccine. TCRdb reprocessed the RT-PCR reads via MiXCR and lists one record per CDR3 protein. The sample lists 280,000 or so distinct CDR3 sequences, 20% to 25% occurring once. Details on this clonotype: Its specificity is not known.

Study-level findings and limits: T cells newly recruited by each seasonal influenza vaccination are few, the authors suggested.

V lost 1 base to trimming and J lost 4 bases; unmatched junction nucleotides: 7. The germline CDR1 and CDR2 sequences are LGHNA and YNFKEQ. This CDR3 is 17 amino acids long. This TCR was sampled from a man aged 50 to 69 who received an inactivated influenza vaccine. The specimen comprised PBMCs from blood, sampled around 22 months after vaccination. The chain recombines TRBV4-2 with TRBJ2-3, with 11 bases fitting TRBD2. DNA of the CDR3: TGTGCCAGCAGCCAAGCTACGGCTAGCGGGGGGTCAGATACGCAGTATTTT. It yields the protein CASSQATASGGSDTQYF.